These 27 T cell receptor beta chains originate from one sample sequenced in a study of blood T cell repertoires in COVID-19. TCRdb's table, derived via immunoSEQ multiplex PCR, lists solely in-frame clones and lacks some. The profile shows about 190,000 clones, 80% to 90% of them singletons. Specimen: peripheral blood. Receptor source: a young man with active or convalescent COVID-19.

The chain employs TRBV9 and TRBJ1-2, with D possibly being TRBD1 (5 bases). CDR1 SGDLS and CDR2 YYNGEE come from the germline V gene. The germline V and J ends were trimmed by 3 bases and 6 bases, with 24 bases remaining between them. This CDR3 spans 17 amino acids. CDR3 DNA: TGTGCCAGCAGCGCCCTGGAACGACCCGGGGGAACGGATGGCTACACCTTC. This gives the protein CASSALERPGGTDGYTF.

The chain combines TRBV13 with TRBJ2-3; no firm D call. In germline, CDR1 is PRHDT, CDR2 FYEKMQ (reference sequence). The CDR3 is 12 amino acids. Trimming removed 4 bases at V and 1 base at J, with 3 bases between. The DNA of the CDR3 is TGTGCCAGCAGCTCGGGCACAGATACGCAGTATTTT. This encodes CASSSGTDTQYF.

The chain joins TRBV4-1 to TRBJ1-2; no firm D call. The V end lost 0 bases, the J end lost 3 bases, and 20 bases lay between the germline ends. The germline CDR1 and CDR2 sequences are MGHRA and YSYEKL. CDR3 length: 18 amino acids. The CDR3 DNA is TGCGCCAGCAGCCAAGAGAGTGTCCCCCGAGCCATGGACTATGGCTACACCTTC. It yields the protein CASSQESVPRAMDYGYTF.

The chain has TRBV29-1 and TRBJ1-1, with D unresolved. The CDR3 extends over 13 amino acids. Germline V gives CDR1 SQVTM, CDR2 ANQGSEA. Trimming removed 4 bases from V and 4 bases from J, with 13 bases in between. CDR3 amino acids: CSVVSQEGTEAFF. CDR3 DNA: TGCAGCGTTGTGAGTCAGGAGGGCACTGAAGCTTTCTTT.

The chain has TRBV28 and TRBJ1-1; a weak D match, TRBD1 (6 bases). The germline V and J ends were trimmed by 3 bases and 1 base, with 12 bases remaining between them. In germline, CDR1 is MDHEN, CDR2 SYDVKM. This CDR3 contains 15 residues. In nucleotides, the CDR3 is TGTGCCAGCAGTTTGGGCCCCAGGGGGAACACTGAAGCTTTCTTT. As protein: CASSLGPRGNTEAFF.

Only a few counts were recorded for this clone. The gene calls are TRBV2 and TRBJ2-7; the D gene is possibly TRBD2 (5 bases). The CDR3 is 13 amino acids. The germline CDR1 and CDR2 sequences are SNHLY and FYNNEI. V dropped 3 bases and J dropped 9 bases, with 15 bases sitting between them. The CDR3 sequence: CASSDSGGVAQYF. The CDR3 DNA is TGTGCCAGCAGTGACTCCGGAGGAGTCGCGCAGTACTTC. The full variable domain, rest sourced from reference TRBV2 and TRBJ2-7, is EPEVTQTPSHQVTQMGQEVILRCVPISNHLYFYWYRQILGQKVEFLVSFYNNEISEKSEIFDDQFSVERPDGSNFTLKIRSTKLEDSAMYFCASSDSGGVAQYFGPGTRLTVT.

This rearrangement joins TRBV7-9 to TRBJ1-2; TRBD1 agrees at 7 bases. CDR3 size: 15 residues. V lost 1 base and J lost 9; bases outside the gene matches: 11. Germline values: CDR1 SEHNR, CDR2 FQNEAQ (reference sequence). The chain's CDR3 is CASSLGFGTEDSYTF. The CDR3 coding sequence is TGTGCCAGCAGCTTAGGATTCGGGACAGAAGATAGCTACACCTTC.

This rearrangement joins TRBV10-3 to TRBJ2-2; 8 positions match TRBD1. The CDR3 loop spans 15 amino acids. Germline V gives CDR1 ENHRY, CDR2 SYGVKD. V trimming: 8 bases; J trimming: 1 base; junction bases outside the gene matches: 6. DNA of the CDR3: TGTGCCATCCTGCGCGGGACAGGGAACACCGGGGAGCTGTTTTTT. Amino acids: CAILRGTGNTGELFF.

This chain uses TRBV5-4 with TRBJ2-1; 7 bases align to TRBD2. V shed 5 bases and J 5 bases; nucleotides not matched to a gene: 7. Germline values: CDR1 SGHNT, CDR2 YYREEE (reference sequence). The CDR3 totals 14 residues. Here the CDR3 reads CASSRSSGNNEQFF. For the CDR3, the DNA is TGTGCCAGCAGTCGATCTAGCGGAAACAATGAGCAGTTCTTC.

V usage is TRBV19 and J usage is TRBJ1-4; a weak D match, TRBD1 (6 bases). This CDR3 is built from 14 residues. Per germline, CDR1 LNHDA and CDR2 SQIVND (reference sequence). Trimming stripped 6 bases from V and 8 bases from J, with 16 bases between. CDR3 amino acids: CASRWGQGEEKLFF. CDR3 DNA sequence: TGTGCCAGTAGATGGGGGCAGGGAGAGGAAAAACTGTTTTTT.

The chain employs TRBV4-3 and TRBJ1-6; TRBD1 matches 7 bases. The CDR3 covers 16 residues. V lost 0 bases and J lost 5; bases outside the gene matches: 4. Germline V CDR1 and CDR2: LGHNA, YSLEER. CDR3 DNA sequence: TGCGCCAGCAGCCAAGATTATACAGGGGATAATTCACCCCTCCACTTT. It encodes CASSQDYTGDNSPLHF.

This chain uses TRBV11-2 with TRBJ1-5, with D unresolved. Trimming left V 5 bases short and J 4 bases short, with 6 bases between. The CDR3 length is 12 residues. CDR1 SGHAT and CDR2 FQNNGV come from the germline V gene. DNA of the CDR3: TGTGCCAGCAGCAACGAGAATCAGCCCCAGCATTTT. It is translated as CASSNENQPQHF. The variable domain in full, completed from reference TRBV11-2 and TRBJ1-5, reads EAGVAQSPRYKIIEKRQSVAFWCNPISGHATLYWYQQILGQGPKLLIQFQNNGVVDDSQLPKDRFSAERLKGVDSTLKIQPAKLEDSAVYLCASSNENQPQHFGDGTRLSIL.

The chain links TRBV5-1 to TRBJ2-3; D is perhaps TRBD1 (5 bases). The CDR3 runs 15 residues. Germline loops: CDR1 SGHRS, CDR2 YFSETQ. V gave up 4 bases and J gave up 4 bases, with 16 bases separating them. CDR3 bases: TGCGCCAGCAGCCACAGGAAAGCCGCCCCAGATACGCAGTATTTT. It is translated as CASSHRKAAPDTQYF.

This chain links TRBV15 with TRBJ1-1, with D perhaps matching TRBD1 (6 bases). The CDR3 spans 18 residues. Per germline, CDR1 LNHNV and CDR2 YYDKDF (reference sequence). Trimming removed 0 bases from V and 3 bases from J, with 20 bases in between. CDR3 nucleotides: TGTGCCACCAGCAGAGACAAATTTCATTCAGGGGAAGACACTGAAGCTTTCTTT. Protein product: CATSRDKFHSGEDTEAFF. Full variable domain (missing parts from reference TRBV15 and TRBJ1-1): DAMVIQNPRYQVTQFGKPVTLSCSQTLNHNVMYWYQQKSSQAPKLLFHYYDKDFNNEADTPDNFQSRRPNTSFCFLDIRSPGLGDTAMYLCATSRDKFHSGEDTEAFFGQGTRLTVV.

The sample holds one count of this clone. The CDR3 here is CASSQGTSTDTQYF. CDR3 nucleotide sequence: TGTGCCAGCAGTCAGGGGACGAGCACAGATACGCAGTATTTT. This rearrangement joins TRBV2 to TRBJ2-3, with D tentatively TRBD1 (6 bases). This CDR3 is 14 amino acids long. Germline-derived CDR1 and CDR2 are SNHLY and FYNNEI. V gave up 5 bases and J gave up 0 bases, with 9 bases separating them.

This chain connects TRBV7-9 to TRBJ2-6, with TRBD1 matching 7 bases. Germline trimming cut 6 bases from V and 2 bases from J; bases unmatched to any gene: 1. CDR1 SEHNR and CDR2 FQNEAQ come from the germline V gene (reference sequence). The CDR3 runs to 14 residues. Here the CDR3 reads CASRDRAGANVLTF. The CDR3 DNA follows: TGTGCCAGCAGAGACAGGGCTGGGGCCAACGTCCTGACTTTC.

The chain couples TRBV5-1 to TRBJ2-1, with a possible D match to TRBD1 (5 bases). The CDR3 totals 18 residues. The germline gives CDR1 SGHRS, CDR2 YFSETQ. The V end was cut by 1 base, the J end by 0 bases, with 17 bases between. CDR3 protein: CASSLTPGHSSSYNEQFF. The CDR3 DNA sequence: TGCGCCAGCAGCTTGACCCCCGGACACTCGAGCTCCTACAATGAGCAGTTCTTC.

This clone appeared once. This rearrangement joins TRBV28 to TRBJ2-7; D perhaps matches TRBD2 (6 bases). The CDR3 runs to 14 residues. The germline CDR1 and CDR2 sequences are MDHEN and SYDVKM. Trimming left V 4 bases short and J 1 base short, with 11 bases between. The CDR3 coding sequence is TGTGCCAGCAGTTCCGGTAGCGGTTCCTACGAGCAGTACGTC. Protein: CASSSGSGSYEQYV.

CDR3 nucleotides: TGTGCCGGGGGGCGGGAGAGCTACAATGAGCAGTTCTTC. Amino acid sequence: CAGGRESYNEQFF. The chain couples TRBV2 to TRBJ2-1, with D tentatively TRBD2 (7 bases). V was cut by 11 bases and J by 3 bases, with 14 bases left in between. The CDR3 sequence is 13 residues long. The germline V gene has CDR1 SNHLY and CDR2 FYNNEI.

The gene calls are TRBV30 and TRBJ1-3; D might be TRBD1 (5 bases). V dropped 1 base and J dropped 2 bases, with 9 bases sitting between them. Per the germline V gene, CDR1 is GTSNPN and CDR2 is SVGIG (reference sequence). The CDR3 is made up of 14 amino acids. CDR3 in DNA: TGTGCCTGGAGTGAACGGGGGACTGGAAACACCATATATTTT. The encoded protein is CAWSERGTGNTIYF.

This clone was observed a handful of times. V usage is TRBV27 and J usage is TRBJ1-1, with 8 bases aligning to TRBD1. The CDR3 spans 15 residues. V trimming: 4 bases; J trimming: 11 bases; junction bases outside the gene matches: 15. CDR1 is MNHEY and CDR2 is SMNVEV in the germline V gene (reference sequence). The CDR3 DNA reads as TGTGCCAGCAGTTCTCCCTTACAGGGGGAAGGGTGGGCTTTCTTT. This translates into CASSSPLQGEGWAFF.

This chain connects TRBV19 to TRBJ1-1; 8 bases fit TRBD1. V dropped 4 bases and J dropped 5; count of bases not matched to a gene: 9. The CDR3 totals 15 residues. In germline, CDR1 is LNHDA, CDR2 SQIVND (reference sequence). Here the CDR3 DNA reads TGTGCCAGTAGTACACCAACAGGGGGTGGAACTGAAGCTTTCTTT. As protein: CASSTPTGGGTEAFF.

The chain employs TRBV4-3 and TRBJ2-2, with 12 bases that match TRBD2. Germline V gives CDR1 LGHNA, CDR2 YSLEER. This CDR3 has 16 residues. J lost 4 bases, V lost 4 bases, and 4 bases had no gene match. The DNA of the CDR3 is TGCGCCAGCAGCCCCCGGACTAGCGGGATCACCGGGGAGCTGTTTTTT. Its protein product is CASSPRTSGITGELFF.

This clone occurred a few times. Sequence at one end of the junction differs from germline and may be a read error. The chain links TRBV7-7 to TRBJ2-2; 9 bases line up with TRBD2. The CDR3 extends over 14 amino acids. Germline V gives CDR1 SSHAT, CDR2 FNYEAQ (reference sequence). The DNA for the CDR3 is TGTGCTAGCAGCCCCGGGACTAGCCCCGGGGAGCTGTTTTTT. Its protein is CASSPGTSPGELFF.

This chain connects TRBV30 to TRBJ1-1; D unresolved. Trimming left V 2 bases short and J 4 bases short, with 17 bases between. From germline, CDR1 is GTSNPN and CDR2 SVGIG (reference sequence). The CDR3 length is 15 residues. The CDR3 reads CAWSPPRGGSTEAFF. CDR3 DNA sequence: TGTGCCTGGAGTCCCCCCCGAGGAGGGAGCACTGAAGCTTTCTTT.

This clone has more than one count but fewer than ten. The chain links TRBV5-6 to TRBJ2-5, with a possible D match to TRBD2 (6 bases). CDR3 length equals 13 residues. The germline CDR1 and CDR2 sequences are SGHDT and YYEEEE. V gave up 2 bases and J gave up 5 bases, with 10 bases separating them. The CDR3 DNA sequence: TGTGCCAGCAGCTTCGGGCTAGCGGAGACCCAGTACTTC. Protein sequence: CASSFGLAETQYF.

This chain connects TRBV4-3 to TRBJ1-1; 8 bases agree with TRBD1. V lost 2 bases, J lost 3 bases, and 11 bases stayed unmatched. Looked up from germline, CDR1 is LGHNA and CDR2 is YSLEER. The CDR3 covers 17 residues. The CDR3 protein is CASSQPRDRSAHTEAFF. Written as DNA, the CDR3 is TGCGCCAGCAGCCAACCTAGGGACAGGTCGGCGCACACTGAAGCTTTCTTT.